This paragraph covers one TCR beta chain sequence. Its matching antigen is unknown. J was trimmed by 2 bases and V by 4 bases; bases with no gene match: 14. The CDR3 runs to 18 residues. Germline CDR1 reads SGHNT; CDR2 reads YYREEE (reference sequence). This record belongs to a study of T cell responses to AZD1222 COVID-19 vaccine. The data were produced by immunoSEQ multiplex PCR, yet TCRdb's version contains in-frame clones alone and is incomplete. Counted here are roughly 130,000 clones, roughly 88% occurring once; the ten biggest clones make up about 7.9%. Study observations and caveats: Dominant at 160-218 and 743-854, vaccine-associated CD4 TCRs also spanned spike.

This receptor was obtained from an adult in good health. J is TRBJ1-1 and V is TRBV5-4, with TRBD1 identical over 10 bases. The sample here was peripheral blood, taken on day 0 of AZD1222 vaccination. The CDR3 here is CASSGIGGQGPKNTEAFF. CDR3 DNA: TGTGCCAGCAGCGGGATAGGGGGACAGGGGCCCAAAAACACTGAAGCTTTCTTT.